The source of this T cell receptor beta chain is a study of blood T cell repertoires in COVID-19. The overall study: Sources were T cells, B-cell-depleted T cells, or PBMCs; the material itself was cDNA or gDNA.

V lost 3 bases and J 0 bases, leaving 9 bases between the germline ends. This CDR3 comprises 14 residues. Germline CDR1 SGHAT, CDR2 FQNNGV. Authors' data handling: Estimated nucleated cell counts came from reference gene primer amplification. Clones were read by immunoSEQ multiplex PCR, and TCRdb kept only the in-frame ones, dropping some. That table gives V, J and clone size, and the DNA gave D and trimming. The table lists some 150,000 clones, under 95% of them singletons, with 0.55% in the top ten. This sequence joins TRBV11-2 and TRBJ2-7; D not resolved. This receptor was obtained from a man between 45 and 60 years old with acute or convalescent COVID-19. The material sequenced was peripheral blood. The CDR3 nucleotides are TGTGCCAGCAGCTTGGGCAGGTACTCCTACGAGCAGTACGTC. It is translated as CASSLGRYSYEQYV.